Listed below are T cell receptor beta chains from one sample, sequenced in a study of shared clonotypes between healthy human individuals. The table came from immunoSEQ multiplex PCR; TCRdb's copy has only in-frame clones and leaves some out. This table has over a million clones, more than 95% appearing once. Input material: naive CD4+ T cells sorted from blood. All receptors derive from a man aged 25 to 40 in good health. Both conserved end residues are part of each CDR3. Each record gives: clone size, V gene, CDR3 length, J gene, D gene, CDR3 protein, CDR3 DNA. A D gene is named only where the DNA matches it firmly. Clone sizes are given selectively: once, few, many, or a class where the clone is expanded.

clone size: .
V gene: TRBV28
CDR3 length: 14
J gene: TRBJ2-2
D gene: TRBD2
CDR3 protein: CASSFRREGGELFF
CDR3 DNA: TGTGCCAGCAGTTTCAGGCGGGAGGGCGGGGAGCTGTTTTTT

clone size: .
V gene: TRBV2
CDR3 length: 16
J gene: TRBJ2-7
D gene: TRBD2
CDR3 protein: CASRMGLAGLGYEQYF
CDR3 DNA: TGTGCCAGCAGGATGGGACTAGCGGGACTCGGCTACGAGCAGTACTTC

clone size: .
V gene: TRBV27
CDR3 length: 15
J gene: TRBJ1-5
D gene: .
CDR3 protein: CASSLRGEVYQPQHF
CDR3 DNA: TGTGCCAGCAGTTTGAGAGGGGAAGTTTACCAGCCCCAGCATTTT

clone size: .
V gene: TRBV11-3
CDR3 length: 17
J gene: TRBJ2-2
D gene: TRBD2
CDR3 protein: CASSFFGGRQITGELFF
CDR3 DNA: TGTGCCAGCAGCTTTTTTGGCGGGAGACAAATCACCGGGGAGCTGTTTTTT

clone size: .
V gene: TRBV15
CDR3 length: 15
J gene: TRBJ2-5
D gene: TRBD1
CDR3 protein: CATSSHPGQQETQYF
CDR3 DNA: TGTGCCACCAGCAGCCACCCGGGACAGCAAGAGACCCAGTACTTC

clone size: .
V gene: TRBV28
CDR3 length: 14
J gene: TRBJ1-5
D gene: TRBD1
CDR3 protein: CASSGTGGNQPQHF
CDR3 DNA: TGTGCCAGCAGTGGGACAGGGGGGAATCAGCCCCAGCATTTT

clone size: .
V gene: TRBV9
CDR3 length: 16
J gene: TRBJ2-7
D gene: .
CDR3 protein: CASSPERGFQPYEQYF
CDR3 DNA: TGTGCCAGCAGCCCCGAACGAGGATTCCAACCCTACGAGCAGTACTTC

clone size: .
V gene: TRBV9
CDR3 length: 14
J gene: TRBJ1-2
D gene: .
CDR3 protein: CASSVEKTGYGYTF
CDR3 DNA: TGTGCCAGCAGCGTGGAGAAGACGGGCTATGGCTACACCTTC

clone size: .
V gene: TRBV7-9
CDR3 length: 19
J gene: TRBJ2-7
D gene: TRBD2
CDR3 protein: CASSYPGHGGLAGGHEQYF
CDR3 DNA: TGTGCCAGCAGCTATCCGGGACATGGCGGACTAGCGGGAGGCCACGAGCAGTACTTC

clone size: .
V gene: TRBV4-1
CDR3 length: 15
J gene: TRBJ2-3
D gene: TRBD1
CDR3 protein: CASSQQGARTDTQYF
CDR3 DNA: TGCGCCAGCAGCCAGCAGGGGGCTCGCACAGATACGCAGTATTTT

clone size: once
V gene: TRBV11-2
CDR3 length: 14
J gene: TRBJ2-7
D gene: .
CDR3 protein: CASSARARSYEQYF
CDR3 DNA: TGTGCCAGCAGCGCCAGGGCCCGCTCCTACGAGCAGTACTTC

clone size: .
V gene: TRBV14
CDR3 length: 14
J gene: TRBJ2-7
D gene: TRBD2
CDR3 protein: CASSPRLAGVEQYF
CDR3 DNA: TGTGCCAGCAGCCCCCGACTAGCGGGAGTCGAGCAGTACTTC

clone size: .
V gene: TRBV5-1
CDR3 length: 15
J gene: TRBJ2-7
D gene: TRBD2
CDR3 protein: CASSWGLAGGSEQYF
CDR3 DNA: TGCGCCAGCAGCTGGGGACTAGCGGGAGGATCCGAGCAGTACTTC

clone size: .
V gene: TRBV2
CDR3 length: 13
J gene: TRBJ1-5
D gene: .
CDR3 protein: CAGARQADQPQHF
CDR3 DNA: TGTGCCGGTGCTAGACAGGCGGATCAGCCCCAGCATTTT

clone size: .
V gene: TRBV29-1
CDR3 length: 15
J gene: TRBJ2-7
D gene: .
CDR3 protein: CSVVRIGTSSYEQYF
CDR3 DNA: TGCAGCGTTGTCCGGATCGGGACGAGCTCCTACGAGCAGTACTTC

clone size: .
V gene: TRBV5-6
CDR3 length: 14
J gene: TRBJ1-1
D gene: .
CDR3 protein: CASSLAEMRRGAFF
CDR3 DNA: TGTGCCAGCAGCTTGGCCGAAATGAGACGTGGAGCTTTCTTT

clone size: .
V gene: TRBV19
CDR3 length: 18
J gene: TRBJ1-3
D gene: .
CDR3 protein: CASTPAQRRRLTGNTIYF
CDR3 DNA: TGTGCCAGTACCCCGGCCCAACGAAGACGACTAACTGGAAACACCATATATTTT

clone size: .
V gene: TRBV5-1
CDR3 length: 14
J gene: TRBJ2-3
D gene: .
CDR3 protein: CASSLGGVADTQYF
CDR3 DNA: TGCGCCAGCAGCTTGGGAGGGGTTGCGGATACGCAGTATTTT

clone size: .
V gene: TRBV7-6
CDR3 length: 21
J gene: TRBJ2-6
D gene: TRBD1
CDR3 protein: CASSRHPGTGTGNSGANVLTF
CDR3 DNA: TGTGCCAGCAGCCGACATCCTGGTACCGGGACAGGAAACTCTGGGGCCAACGTCCTGACTTTC

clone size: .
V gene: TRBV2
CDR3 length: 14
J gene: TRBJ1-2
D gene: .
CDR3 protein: CASSEGAGIYGYTF
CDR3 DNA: TGTGCCAGCAGTGAAGGGGCAGGTATCTATGGCTACACCTTC

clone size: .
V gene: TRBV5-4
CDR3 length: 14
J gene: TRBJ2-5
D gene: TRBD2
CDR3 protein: CASSPGTSGETQYF
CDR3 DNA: TGTGCCAGCAGCCCAGGGACTAGCGGAGAGACCCAGTACTTC

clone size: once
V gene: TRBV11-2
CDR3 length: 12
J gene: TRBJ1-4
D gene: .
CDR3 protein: CASSTWAGKLFF
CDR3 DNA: TGTGCCAGCTCCACCTGGGCGGGAAAACTGTTTTTT

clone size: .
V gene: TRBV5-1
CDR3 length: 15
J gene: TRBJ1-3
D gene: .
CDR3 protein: CASSLAGGRGNTIYF
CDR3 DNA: TGCGCCAGCAGCTTGGCCGGAGGTCGCGGAAACACCATATATTTT

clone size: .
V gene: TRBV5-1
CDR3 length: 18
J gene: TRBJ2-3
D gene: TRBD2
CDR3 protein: CASSWGGLAGGGADTQYF
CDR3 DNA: TGCGCCAGCAGCTGGGGCGGGCTAGCGGGAGGAGGAGCAGATACGCAGTATTTT

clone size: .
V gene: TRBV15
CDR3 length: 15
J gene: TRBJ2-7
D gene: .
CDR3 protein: CATSRDDRISYEQYF
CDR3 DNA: TGTGCCACCAGCAGAGACGACAGGATCTCCTACGAGCAGTACTTC

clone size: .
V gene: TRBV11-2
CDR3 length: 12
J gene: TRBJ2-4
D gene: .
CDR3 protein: CASSLDRSIQYF
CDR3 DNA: TGTGCCAGCAGCTTAGACCGAAGCATTCAGTACTTC

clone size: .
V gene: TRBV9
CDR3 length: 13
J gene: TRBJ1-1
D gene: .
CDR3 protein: CASSVGPNTEAFF
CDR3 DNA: TGTGCCAGCAGCGTAGGCCCGAACACTGAAGCTTTCTTT

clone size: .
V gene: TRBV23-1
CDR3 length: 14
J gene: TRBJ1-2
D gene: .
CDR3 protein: CASSQYPGAYGYTF
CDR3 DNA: TGCGCCAGCAGTCAATATCCTGGGGCCTATGGCTACACCTTC

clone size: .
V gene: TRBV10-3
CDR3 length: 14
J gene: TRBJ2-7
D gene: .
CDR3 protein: CAIKEAGENYEQYF
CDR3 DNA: TGTGCCATCAAGGAGGCGGGCGAAAACTACGAGCAGTACTTC